This TCR beta chain was identified in a study of shared clonotypes between healthy human individuals. CD45RA-negative memory and CD45RA+ naive subsets were split from the CD4+ cells. It was at deep level that the assay was run. Sequenced by immunoSEQ multiplex PCR; TCRdb stores in-frame clones only, minus some. The sample consists of approximately 980,000 clones, 60% to 85% of them appearing once. This clone has a single count. Sample: memory CD4+ T cells sorted from blood. This sample's subset: CD45RA-negative fraction. The source of this sequence is a man younger than 35 in good health.

The CDR3 reads CASSTGQPGYNEQFF. CDR3 bases: TGCGCCAGCAGCACGGGACAGCCAGGGTACAATGAGCAGTTCTTC. The chain links TRBV5-1 to TRBJ2-1, with 7 positions matching TRBD1. The length of the CDR3 is 15 residues. Germline CDR1 SGHRS, CDR2 YFSETQ. Germline trimming cut 4 bases from V and 4 bases from J; bases unmatched to any gene: 8.